This T cell receptor beta chain appears in the sequencing data of a study of CD8+ T cells in alopecia areata. Following RNA extraction, reverse transcription yielded cDNA that acted as the sequencing template. Data came from immunoSEQ multiplex PCR; TCRdb stores just in-frame clones and leaves some out. Here the sample spans roughly 150,000 clones, about nine tenths being singletons. This CDR3 is 13 amino acids long. Trimming cost V 5 bases and J 7 bases, with 12 bases left between them. The germline V gene has CDR1 MNHEY and CDR2 SMNVEV (reference sequence). The sample in question was CD8+ T cells sorted from blood, obtained at week 0. This rearrangement joins TRBV27 to TRBJ2-1, with D perhaps matching TRBD1 or TRBD2 (6 bases each). This clonotype was sampled from a human donor with alopecia areata. The CDR3 loop reads CASSGRGLNEQFF. DNA of the CDR3: TGTGCCAGCAGTGGACGGGGGCTAAATGAGCAGTTCTTC.